The clone carrying this TCR beta chain has only a few counts. Its antigen remains unknown. Compared with germline, one end of the junction differs, possibly owing to a read error. These data come from a study of beta chain features in type 1 diabetes. Turning to the study itself: Approximately 100 million sorted cells were examined across all samples. Study observations and caveats: A greater similarity of naive, central memory and Treg TCRB repertoires was seen among patients than among healthy donors. Shortening of TCRB CDR3s, moderate but significant, appeared in all four CD4+ subsets of Type 1 diabetes patients. Using cDNA template may skew counts toward highly expressing activated cells.

Expressed TCRB transcripts were sequenced after all isolated RNA was converted to cDNA. Clones were sequenced by immunoSEQ multiplex PCR, and TCRdb holds only the in-frame ones, with some missing. The sample yields 120,000 or so clones, 15% to 20% seen once. CDR1 is SGHRS and CDR2 is YFSETQ in the germline V gene. This CDR3 is 14 amino acids long. Sequenced: central memory CD4+ T cells from blood. The V and J genes are TRBV5-1 and TRBJ2-2, with D possibly matching TRBD2 (5 bases). This receptor was taken from a man aged 18 to 29 with type 1 diabetes. CDR3 protein: CASSIDGNAGELFF. CDR3 in DNA: TGCGCCAGCAGCATTGACGGGAACGCCGGGGAGCTGTTTTTT.